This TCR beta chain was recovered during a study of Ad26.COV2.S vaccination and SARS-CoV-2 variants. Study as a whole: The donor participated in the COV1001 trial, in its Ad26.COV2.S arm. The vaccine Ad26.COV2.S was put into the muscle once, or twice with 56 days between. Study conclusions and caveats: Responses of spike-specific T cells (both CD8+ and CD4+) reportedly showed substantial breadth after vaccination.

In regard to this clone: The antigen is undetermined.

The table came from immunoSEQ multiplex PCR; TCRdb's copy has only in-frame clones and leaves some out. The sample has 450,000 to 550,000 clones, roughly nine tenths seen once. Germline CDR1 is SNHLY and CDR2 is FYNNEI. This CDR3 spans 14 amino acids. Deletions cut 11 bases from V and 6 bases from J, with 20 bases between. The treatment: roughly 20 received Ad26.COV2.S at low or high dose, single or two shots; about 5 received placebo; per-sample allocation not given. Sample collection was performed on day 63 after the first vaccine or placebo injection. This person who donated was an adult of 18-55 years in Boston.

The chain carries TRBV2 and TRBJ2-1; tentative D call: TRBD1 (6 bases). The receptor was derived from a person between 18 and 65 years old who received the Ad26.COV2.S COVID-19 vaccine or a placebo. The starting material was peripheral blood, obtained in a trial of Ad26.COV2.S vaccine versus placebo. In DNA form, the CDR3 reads TGTGCCTCCCCCCGGGACAATTCTGGCAATGAGCAGTTCTTC. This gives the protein CASPRDNSGNEQFF.